This T cell receptor (beta chain) was observed in a study of early T cells in non-severe SARS-CoV-2 infection. Study-level information: Investigators sequenced bulk RNA drawn from unsorted whole blood, and chains remained unpaired.

This CDR3 has 16 amino acids. The germline V gene encodes CDR1 DFQATT and CDR2 SNEGSKA (reference sequence). The V and J ends lost 3 bases and 0 bases respectively, with 18 bases between them. General study points: VDJdb-based annotation leaned toward anti-spike CD8 responses and missed private and CD4 specificities.

The table lists this clonotype with a few counts. Its target is not known. Unique molecular identifiers tagged individual cDNA molecules. TCRdb analysed the 5' RACE reads with MiXCR anew, one entry per CDR3 protein. The table has about 100,000 distinct CDR3 sequences, more than 9.5% seen once. V and J are TRBV20-1 and TRBJ2-7, with D tentatively TRBD1 (6 bases). This receptor was taken from an adult who was a healthcare worker with PCR-confirmed SARS-CoV-2 infection or an uninfected control (not recorded which). The sample consisted of whole blood. The CDR3 sequence is CSARGASGKASYEQYF. The CDR3 nucleotides read TGCAGTGCTAGGGGGGCGAGCGGAAAAGCCTCCTACGAGCAGTACTTC.